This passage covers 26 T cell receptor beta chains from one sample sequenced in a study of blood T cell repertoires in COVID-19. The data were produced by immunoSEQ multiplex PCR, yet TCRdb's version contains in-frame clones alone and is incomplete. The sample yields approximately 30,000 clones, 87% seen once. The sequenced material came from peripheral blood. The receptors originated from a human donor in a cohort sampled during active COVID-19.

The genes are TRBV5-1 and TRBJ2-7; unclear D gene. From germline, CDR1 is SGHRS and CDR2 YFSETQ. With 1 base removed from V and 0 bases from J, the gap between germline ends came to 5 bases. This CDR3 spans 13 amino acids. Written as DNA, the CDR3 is TGCGCCAGCAGCTTGCTCAGCTCCTACGAGCAGTACTTC. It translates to CASSLLSSYEQYF.

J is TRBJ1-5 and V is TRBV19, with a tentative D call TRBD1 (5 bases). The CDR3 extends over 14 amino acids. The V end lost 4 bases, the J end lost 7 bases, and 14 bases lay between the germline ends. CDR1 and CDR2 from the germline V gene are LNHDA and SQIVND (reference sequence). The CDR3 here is CASSKSSRGQPQHF. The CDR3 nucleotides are TGTGCCAGTAGTAAGAGTTCCCGGGGGCAGCCCCAGCATTTT.

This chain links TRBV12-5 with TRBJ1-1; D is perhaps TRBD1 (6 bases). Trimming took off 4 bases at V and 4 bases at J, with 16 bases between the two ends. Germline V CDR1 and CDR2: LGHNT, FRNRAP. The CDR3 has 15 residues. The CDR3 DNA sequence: TGTGCTAGTGGTTGGACCAGGGGAGATATCACTGAAGCTTTCTTT. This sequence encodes CASGWTRGDITEAFF.

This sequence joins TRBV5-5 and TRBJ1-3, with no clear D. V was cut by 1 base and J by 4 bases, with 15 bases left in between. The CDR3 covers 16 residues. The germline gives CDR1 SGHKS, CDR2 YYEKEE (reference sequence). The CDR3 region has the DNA TGTGCCAGCAGCTTGCGACCCCCGGGGTTCGGAAACACCATATATTTT. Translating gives CASSLRPPGFGNTIYF.

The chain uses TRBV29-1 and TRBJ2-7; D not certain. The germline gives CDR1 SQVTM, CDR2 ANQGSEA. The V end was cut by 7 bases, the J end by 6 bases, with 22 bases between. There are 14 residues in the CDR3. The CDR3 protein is CSAGPLPTSGEQYF. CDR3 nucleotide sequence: TGCAGCGCAGGCCCCCTCCCCACCTCCGGCGAGCAGTACTTC.

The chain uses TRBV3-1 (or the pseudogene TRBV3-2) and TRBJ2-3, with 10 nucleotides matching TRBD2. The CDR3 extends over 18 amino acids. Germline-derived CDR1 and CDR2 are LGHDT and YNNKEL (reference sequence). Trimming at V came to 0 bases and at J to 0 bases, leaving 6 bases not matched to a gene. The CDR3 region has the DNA TGTGCCAGCAGCCAAGATAGAGTAGCGGGGGGTAGCACAGATACGCAGTATTTT. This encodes CASSQDRVAGGSTDTQYF.

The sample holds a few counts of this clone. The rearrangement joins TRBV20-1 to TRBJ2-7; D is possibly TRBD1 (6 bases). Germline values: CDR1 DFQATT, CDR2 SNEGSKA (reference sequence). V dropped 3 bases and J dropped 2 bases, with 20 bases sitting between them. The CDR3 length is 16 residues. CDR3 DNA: TGCAGTGCTAGTGTCCTTCCAGGGGTCTCGGCCTACGAGCAGTACTTC. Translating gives CSASVLPGVSAYEQYF.

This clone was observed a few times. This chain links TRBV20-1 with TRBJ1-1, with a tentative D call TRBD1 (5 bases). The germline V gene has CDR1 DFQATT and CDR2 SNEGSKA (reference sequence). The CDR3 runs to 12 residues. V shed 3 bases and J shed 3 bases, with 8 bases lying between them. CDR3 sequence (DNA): TGCAGTGCTAGTGGGGGGGACACTGAAGCTTTCTTT. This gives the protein CSASGGDTEAFF.

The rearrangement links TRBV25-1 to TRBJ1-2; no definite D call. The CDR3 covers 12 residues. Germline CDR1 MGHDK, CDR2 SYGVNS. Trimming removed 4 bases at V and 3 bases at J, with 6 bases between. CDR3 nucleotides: TGTGCCAGCAGTGGGGCGTACTATGGCTACACCTTC. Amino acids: CASSGAYYGYTF.

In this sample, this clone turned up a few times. The CDR3 nucleotides are TGTGCCAGCAGCTCAACTAGCGGGGGGGCCTACAAGGTCGACAATGAGCAGTTCTTC. It translates to CASSSTSGGAYKVDNEQFF. The J gene is TRBJ2-1, the V gene TRBV7-3, with 13 bases matching TRBD2. Trimming removed 4 bases from V and 5 bases from J; junction bases left unmatched: 14. The germline gives CDR1 SGHTA, CDR2 FQGTGA. The CDR3 spans 19 residues.

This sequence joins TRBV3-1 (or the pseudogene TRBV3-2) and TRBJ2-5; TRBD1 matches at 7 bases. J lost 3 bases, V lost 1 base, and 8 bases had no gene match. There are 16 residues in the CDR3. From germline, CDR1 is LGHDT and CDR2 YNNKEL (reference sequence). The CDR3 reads CASSQGTGAVKETQYF. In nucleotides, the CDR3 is TGTGCCAGCAGCCAAGGAACAGGGGCCGTAAAAGAGACCCAGTACTTC.

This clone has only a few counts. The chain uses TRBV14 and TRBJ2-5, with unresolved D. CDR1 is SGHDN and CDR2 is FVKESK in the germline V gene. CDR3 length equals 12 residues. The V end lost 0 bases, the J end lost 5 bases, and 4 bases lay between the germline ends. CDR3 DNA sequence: TGTGCCAGCAGCCAAGATCCGGAGACCCAGTACTTC. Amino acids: CASSQDPETQYF.

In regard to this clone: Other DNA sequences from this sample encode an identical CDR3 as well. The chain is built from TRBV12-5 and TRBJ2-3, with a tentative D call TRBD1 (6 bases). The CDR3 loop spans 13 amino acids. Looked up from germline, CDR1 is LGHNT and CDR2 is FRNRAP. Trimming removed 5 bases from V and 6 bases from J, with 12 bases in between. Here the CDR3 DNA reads TGTGCTAGTGGTCTCGGGCAGGGGGATACGCAGTATTTT. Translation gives CASGLGQGDTQYF.

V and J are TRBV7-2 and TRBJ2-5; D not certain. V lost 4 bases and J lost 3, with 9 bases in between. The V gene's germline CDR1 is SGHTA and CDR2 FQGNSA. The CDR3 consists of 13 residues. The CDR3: CASSSPVKETQYF. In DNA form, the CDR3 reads TGTGCCAGCAGCTCCCCAGTGAAAGAGACCCAGTACTTC. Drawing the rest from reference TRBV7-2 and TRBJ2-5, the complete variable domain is GAGVSQSPSNKVTEKGKDVELRCDPISGHTALYWYRQSLGQGLEFLIYFQGNSAPDKSGLPSDRFSAERTGGSVSTLTIQRTQQEDSAVYLCASSSPVKETQYFGPGTRLLVL.

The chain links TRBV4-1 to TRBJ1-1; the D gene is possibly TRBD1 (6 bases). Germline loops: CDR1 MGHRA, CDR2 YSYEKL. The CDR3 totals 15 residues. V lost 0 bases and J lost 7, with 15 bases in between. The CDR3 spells CASSQEPDSLFEAFF. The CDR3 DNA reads TGCGCCAGCAGCCAAGAACCGGACAGCTTATTTGAAGCTTTCTTT.

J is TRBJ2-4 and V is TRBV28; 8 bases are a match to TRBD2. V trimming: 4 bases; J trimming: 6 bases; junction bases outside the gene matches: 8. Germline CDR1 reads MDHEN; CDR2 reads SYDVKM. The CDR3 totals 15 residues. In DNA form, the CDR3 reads TGTGCCAGCAGTTCCAGCGGCCGGGAGGGAAACATTCAGTACTTC. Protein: CASSSSGREGNIQYF.

CDR3 loop: CASSPRTGDNSPLHF. In nucleotides, the CDR3 is TGTGCCAGCTCACCCAGGACAGGGGATAATTCACCCCTCCACTTT. The rearrangement uses TRBV18 and TRBJ1-6, with 9 bases that match TRBD1. This CDR3 spans 15 amino acids. Losses at the gene ends were 3 bases for V and 5 bases for J; bases not matched to a gene: 2. Germline V gene lookup returns CDR1 KGHSH and CDR2 LQKENI.

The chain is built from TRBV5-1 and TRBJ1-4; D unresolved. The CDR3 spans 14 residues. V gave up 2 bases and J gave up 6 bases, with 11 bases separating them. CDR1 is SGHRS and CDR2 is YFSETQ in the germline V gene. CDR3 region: CASSFELRDEKLFF. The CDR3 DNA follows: TGCGCCAGCAGCTTCGAGCTGCGGGATGAAAAACTGTTTTTT.

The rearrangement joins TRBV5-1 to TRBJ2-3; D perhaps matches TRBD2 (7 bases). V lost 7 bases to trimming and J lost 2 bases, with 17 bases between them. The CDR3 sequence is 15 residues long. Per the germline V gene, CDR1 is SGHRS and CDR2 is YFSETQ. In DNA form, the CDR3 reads TGCGCCAGCGGTTCGGGGGGCGCCCCCACAGATACGCAGTATTTT. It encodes CASGSGGAPTDTQYF.

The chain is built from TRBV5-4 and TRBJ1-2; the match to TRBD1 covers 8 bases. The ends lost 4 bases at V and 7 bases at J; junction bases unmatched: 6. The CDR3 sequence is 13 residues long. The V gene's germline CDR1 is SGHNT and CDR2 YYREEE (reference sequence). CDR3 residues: CASSQDRAGGYTF. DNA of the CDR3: TGTGCCAGCAGCCAGGACAGGGCTGGTGGCTACACCTTC.

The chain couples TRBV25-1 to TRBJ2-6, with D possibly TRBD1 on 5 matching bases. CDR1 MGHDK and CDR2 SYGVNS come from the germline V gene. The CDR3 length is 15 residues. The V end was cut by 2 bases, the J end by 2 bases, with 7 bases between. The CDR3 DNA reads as TGTGCCAGCAGTGAACAGGGCGCTGGGGCCAACGTCCTGACTTTC. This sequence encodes CASSEQGAGANVLTF.

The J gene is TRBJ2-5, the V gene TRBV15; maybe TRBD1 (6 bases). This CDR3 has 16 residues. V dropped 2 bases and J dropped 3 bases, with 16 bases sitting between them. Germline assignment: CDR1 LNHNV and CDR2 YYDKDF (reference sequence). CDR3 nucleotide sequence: TGTGCCACCAGCAGACCACAGGGTAGTGGGAAAGAGACCCAGTACTTC. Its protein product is CATSRPQGSGKETQYF.

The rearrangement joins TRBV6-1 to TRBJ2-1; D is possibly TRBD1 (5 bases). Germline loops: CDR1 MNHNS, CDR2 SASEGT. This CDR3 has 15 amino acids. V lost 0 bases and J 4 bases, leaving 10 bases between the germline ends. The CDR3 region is CASSEATSGYNEQFF. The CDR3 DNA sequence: TGTGCCAGCAGTGAAGCGACATCAGGGTACAATGAGCAGTTCTTC.

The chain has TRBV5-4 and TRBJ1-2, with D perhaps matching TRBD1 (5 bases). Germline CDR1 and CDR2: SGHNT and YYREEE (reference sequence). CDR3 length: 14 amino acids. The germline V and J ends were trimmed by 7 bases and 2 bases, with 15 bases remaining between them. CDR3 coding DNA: TGTGCCAGCGCTAATGGGGGGGGAAACTATGGCTACACCTTC. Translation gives CASANGGGNYGYTF. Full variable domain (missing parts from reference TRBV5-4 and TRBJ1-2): ETGVTQSPTHLIKTRGQQVTLRCSSQSGHNTVSWYQQALGQGPQFIFQYYREEENGRGNFPPRFSGLQFPNYSSELNVNALELDDSALYLCASANGGGNYGYTFGSGTRLTVV.

The CDR3 DNA follows: TGTGCCAGCAGCGTAGGGCCAGGGGGCTCCTACGAGCAGTACTTC. Amino acid sequence: CASSVGPGGSYEQYF. The chain is built from TRBV9 and TRBJ2-7; 7 nucleotides align to TRBD1. The CDR3 contains 15 residues. The V gene's germline CDR1 is SGDLS and CDR2 YYNGEE. V shed 0 bases and J 0 bases; nucleotides not matched to a gene: 3. Full variable domain (remainder filled in from reference TRBV9 and TRBJ2-7): DSGVTQTPKHLITATGQRVTLRCSPRSGDLSVYWYQQSLDQGLQFLIQYYNGEERAKGNILERFSAQQFPDLHSELNLSSLELGDSALYFCASSVGPGGSYEQYFGPGTRLTVT.

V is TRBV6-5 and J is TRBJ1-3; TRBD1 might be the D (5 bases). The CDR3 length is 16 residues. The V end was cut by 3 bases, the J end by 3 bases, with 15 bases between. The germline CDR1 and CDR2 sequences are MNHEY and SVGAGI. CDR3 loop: CASSYSDSPIGNTIYF. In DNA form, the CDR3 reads TGTGCCAGCAGTTATTCCGACAGCCCGATTGGAAACACCATATATTTT.